This T cell receptor (beta chain) came from a study of blood T cell repertoires in COVID-19. For the study at large: Material from acute and convalescent COVID-19 was sourced from the United States, Italy and Spain. T cells, B-cell-depleted T cells, or PBMCs provided the cDNA or gDNA that served as material.

Per the original methods: Estimation of nucleated cell counts was performed using reference gene primer amplification. Profiled with immunoSEQ multiplex PCR; TCRdb holds only in-frame clones, not every one. V, J and clone size were drawn from that table, and D and trimming were deduced from the DNA. Of about 300,000 clones in the sample, approximately 86% were seen once. V lost 4 bases and J 2 bases, leaving 14 bases between the germline ends. The length of the CDR3 is 15 residues. Looked up from germline, CDR1 is MNHEY and CDR2 is SMNVEV (reference sequence). The receptor comes from a man between 18 and 29 years old with active or convalescent COVID-19. V usage is TRBV27 and J usage is TRBJ1-1; tentatively, D is TRBD1 (5 bases). The specimen was peripheral blood. The CDR3 protein is CASSSNNRINTEAFF. The CDR3 DNA follows: TGTGCCAGCAGTTCAAACAACAGGATTAACACTGAAGCTTTCTTT.